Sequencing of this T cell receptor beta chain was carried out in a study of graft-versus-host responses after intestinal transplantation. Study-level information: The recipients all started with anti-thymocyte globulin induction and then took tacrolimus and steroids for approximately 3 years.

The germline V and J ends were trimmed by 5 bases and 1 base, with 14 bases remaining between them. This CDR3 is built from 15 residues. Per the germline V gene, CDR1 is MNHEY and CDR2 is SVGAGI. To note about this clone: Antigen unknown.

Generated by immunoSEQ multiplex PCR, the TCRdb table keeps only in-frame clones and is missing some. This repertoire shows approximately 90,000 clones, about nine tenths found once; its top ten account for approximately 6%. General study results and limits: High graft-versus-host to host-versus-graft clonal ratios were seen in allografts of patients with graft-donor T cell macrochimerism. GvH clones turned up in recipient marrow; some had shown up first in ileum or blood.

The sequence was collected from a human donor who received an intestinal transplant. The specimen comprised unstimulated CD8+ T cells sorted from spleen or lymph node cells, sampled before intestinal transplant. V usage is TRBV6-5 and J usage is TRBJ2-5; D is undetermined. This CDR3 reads CASSMWGGPQETQYF. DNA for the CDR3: TGTGCCAGCAGTATGTGGGGTGGGCCCCAAGAGACCCAGTACTTC.